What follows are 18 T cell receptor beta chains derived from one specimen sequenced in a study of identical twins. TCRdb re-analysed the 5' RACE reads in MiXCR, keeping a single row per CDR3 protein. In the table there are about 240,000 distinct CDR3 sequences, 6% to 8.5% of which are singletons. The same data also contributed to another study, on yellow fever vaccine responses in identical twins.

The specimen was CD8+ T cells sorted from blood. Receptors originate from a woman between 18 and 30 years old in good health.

The DNA for the CDR3 is TGCGCCAGCAGCTTGCCCTCAGGACCCGAGAACACTGAAGCTTTCTTT. It translates to CASSLPSGPENTEAFF. The V and J genes are TRBV5-1 and TRBJ1-1; D gene ambiguous. The CDR3 totals 16 residues. Trimming cost V 1 base and J 1 base, with 14 bases left between them. CDR1 and CDR2 from the germline V gene are SGHRS and YFSETQ.

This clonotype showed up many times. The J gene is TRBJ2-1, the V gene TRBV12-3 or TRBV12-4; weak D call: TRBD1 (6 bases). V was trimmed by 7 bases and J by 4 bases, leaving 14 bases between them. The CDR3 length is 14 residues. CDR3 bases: TGTGCCAGCACCATAGGGGGACGGTACAATGAGCAGTTCTTC. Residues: CASTIGGRYNEQFF.

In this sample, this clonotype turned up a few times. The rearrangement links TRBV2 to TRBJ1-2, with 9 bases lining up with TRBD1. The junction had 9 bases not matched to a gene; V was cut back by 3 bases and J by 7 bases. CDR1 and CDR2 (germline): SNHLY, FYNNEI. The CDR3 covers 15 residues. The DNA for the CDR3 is TGTGCCAGCAGTGACCACAGGGGGCTTCGTAGTGGCTACACCTTC. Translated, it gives CASSDHRGLRSGYTF.

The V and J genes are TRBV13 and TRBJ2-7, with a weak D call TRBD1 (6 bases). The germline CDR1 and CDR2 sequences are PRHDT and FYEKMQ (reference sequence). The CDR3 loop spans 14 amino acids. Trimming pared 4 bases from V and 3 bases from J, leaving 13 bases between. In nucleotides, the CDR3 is TGTGCCAGCAGCTACAGGGCGCGCTACTACGAGCAGTACTTC. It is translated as CASSYRARYYEQYF.

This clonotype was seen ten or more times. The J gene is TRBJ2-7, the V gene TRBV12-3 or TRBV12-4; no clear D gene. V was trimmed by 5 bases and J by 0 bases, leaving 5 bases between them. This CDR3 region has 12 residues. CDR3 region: CASSGDSYEQYF. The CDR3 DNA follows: TGTGCCAGCAGTGGGGACTCCTACGAGCAGTACTTC.

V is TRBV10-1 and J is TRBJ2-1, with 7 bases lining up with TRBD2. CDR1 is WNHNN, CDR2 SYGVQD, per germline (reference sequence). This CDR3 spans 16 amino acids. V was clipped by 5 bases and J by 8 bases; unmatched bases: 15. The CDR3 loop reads CASSPLNRDYPDEQFF. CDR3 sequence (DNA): TGCGCCAGCAGTCCTCTCAACCGGGACTATCCGGATGAGCAGTTCTTC.

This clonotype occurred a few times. The CDR3 sequence is CASNGAGTESGEQYF. The CDR3 nucleotides read TGTGCCAGCAACGGCGCTGGGACGGAGTCGGGCGAGCAGTACTTC. This chain joins TRBV6-2 or TRBV6-3 and TRBJ2-7; possibly TRBD1 or TRBD2 for D (5 bases each). There are 15 residues in the CDR3. Germline CDR1 is MNHEY and CDR2 is SVGEGT. V was pared by 7 bases and J by 6 bases, with 22 bases between.

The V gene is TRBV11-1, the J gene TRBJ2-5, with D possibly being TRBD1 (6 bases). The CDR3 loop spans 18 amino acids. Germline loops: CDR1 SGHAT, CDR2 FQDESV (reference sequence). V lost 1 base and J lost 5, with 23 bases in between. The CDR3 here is CASSLGMWQGSRWETQYF. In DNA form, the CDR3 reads TGTGCCAGCAGCTTAGGGATGTGGCAGGGGTCGCGGTGGGAGACCCAGTACTTC.

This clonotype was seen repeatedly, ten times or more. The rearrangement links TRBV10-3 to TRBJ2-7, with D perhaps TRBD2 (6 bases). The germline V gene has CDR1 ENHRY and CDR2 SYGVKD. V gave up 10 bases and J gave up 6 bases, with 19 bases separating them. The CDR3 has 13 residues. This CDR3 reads CATWRGWDFEQYV. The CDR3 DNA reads TGTGCCACCTGGAGGGGATGGGACTTCGAGCAGTACGTC.

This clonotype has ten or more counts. The CDR3 spells CASSLDLNEQYV. The CDR3 region has the DNA TGTGCCAGCAGTTTAGACTTAAACGAGCAGTACGTC. The chain has TRBV28 and TRBJ2-7; D gene uncertain. The CDR3 is made up of 12 amino acids. CDR1 MDHEN and CDR2 SYDVKM come from the germline V gene. Trimming shortened V by 2 bases and J by 5 bases, and 7 bases separated the two germline ends.

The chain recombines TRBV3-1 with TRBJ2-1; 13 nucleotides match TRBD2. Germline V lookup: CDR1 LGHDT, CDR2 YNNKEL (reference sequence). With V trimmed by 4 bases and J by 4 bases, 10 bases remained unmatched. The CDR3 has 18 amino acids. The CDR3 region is CASSPGTSGVGPYNEQFF. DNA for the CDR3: TGTGCCAGCAGCCCCGGGACTAGCGGGGTGGGTCCGTACAATGAGCAGTTCTTC.

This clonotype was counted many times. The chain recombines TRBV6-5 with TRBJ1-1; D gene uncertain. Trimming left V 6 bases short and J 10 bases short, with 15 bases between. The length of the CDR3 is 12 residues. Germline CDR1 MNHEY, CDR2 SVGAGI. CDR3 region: CASSLGAERAFF. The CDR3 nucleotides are TGTGCCAGCAGCCTCGGCGCCGAGAGAGCTTTCTTT.

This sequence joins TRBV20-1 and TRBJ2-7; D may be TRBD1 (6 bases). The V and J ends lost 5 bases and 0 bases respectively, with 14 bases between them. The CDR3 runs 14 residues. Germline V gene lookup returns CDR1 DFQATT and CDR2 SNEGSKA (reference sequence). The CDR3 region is CSAAGVDSSYEQYV. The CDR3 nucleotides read TGCAGTGCTGCAGGGGTCGACAGCTCCTACGAGCAGTACGTC.

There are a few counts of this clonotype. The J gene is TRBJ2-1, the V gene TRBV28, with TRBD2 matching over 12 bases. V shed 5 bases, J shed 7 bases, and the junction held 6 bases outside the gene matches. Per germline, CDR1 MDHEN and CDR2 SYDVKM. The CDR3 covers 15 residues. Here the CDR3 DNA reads TGTGCCAGCAGTATATCTAGCGGGGGGGGGAATGAGCAGTTCTTC. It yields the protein CASSISSGGGNEQFF.

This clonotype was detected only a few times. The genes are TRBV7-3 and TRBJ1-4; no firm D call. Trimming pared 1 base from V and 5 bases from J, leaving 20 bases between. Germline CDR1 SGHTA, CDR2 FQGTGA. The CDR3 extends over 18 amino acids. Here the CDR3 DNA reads TGTGCCAGCAGCTTAATCCATGGATGTTTGGCGGTAAATGAAAAACTGTTTTTT. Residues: CASSLIHGCLAVNEKLFF. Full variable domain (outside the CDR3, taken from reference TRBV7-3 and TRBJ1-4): GAGVSQTPSNKVTEKGKYVELRCDPISGHTALYWYRQSLGQGPEFLIYFQGTGAADDSGLPNDRFFAVRPEGSVSTLKIQRTERGDSAVYLCASSLIHGCLAVNEKLFFGSGTQLSVL.

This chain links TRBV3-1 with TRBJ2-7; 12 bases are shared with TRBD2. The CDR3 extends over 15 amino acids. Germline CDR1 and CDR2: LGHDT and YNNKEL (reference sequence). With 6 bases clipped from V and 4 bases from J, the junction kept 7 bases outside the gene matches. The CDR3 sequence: CASSDTGTSGYEQYV. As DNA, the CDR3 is TGTGCCAGCAGTGACACCGGGACTAGCGGGTACGAGCAGTACGTC.

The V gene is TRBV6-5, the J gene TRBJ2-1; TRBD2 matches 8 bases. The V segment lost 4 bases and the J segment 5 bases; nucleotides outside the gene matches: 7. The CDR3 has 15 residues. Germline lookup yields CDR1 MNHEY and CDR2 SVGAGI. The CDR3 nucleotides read TGTGCCAGCAGTTCCGTCGGGAGGGAGGACAATGAGCAGTTCTTC. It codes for CASSSVGREDNEQFF.

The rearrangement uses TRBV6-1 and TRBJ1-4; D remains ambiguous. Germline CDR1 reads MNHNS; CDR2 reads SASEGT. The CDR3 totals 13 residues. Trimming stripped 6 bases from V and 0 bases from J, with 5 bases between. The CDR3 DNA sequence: TGTGCCAGCAGACAGACAACTAATGAAAAACTGTTTTTT. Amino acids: CASRQTTNEKLFF.